The 31 T cell receptor beta chains in this list originate from one sample, sequenced in a study of blood T cell repertoires in COVID-19. Clones were read by immunoSEQ multiplex PCR, and TCRdb kept only the in-frame ones, dropping some. This sample has about 300,000 clones, with about nine tenths found just once. Input material: PBMCs or T cells enriched from blood (not recorded which). These receptors were collected from a man aged 55-75 years who had recovered from COVID-19.

The chain couples TRBV6-5 to TRBJ2-7; possible D gene TRBD2, 5 bases. Germline CDR1 reads MNHEY; CDR2 reads SVGAGI. Trimming removed 6 bases at V and 3 bases at J, with 9 bases between. This CDR3 has 12 residues. CDR3 sequence reads: CASSLRGYEQYF. CDR3 DNA sequence: TGTGCCAGCAGCTTACGGGGCTACGAGCAGTACTTC.

This clone was seen a handful of times. The chain joins TRBV28 to TRBJ1-5, with TRBD1 matching 12 bases. Germline V gene lookup returns CDR1 MDHEN and CDR2 SYDVKM. The CDR3 totals 16 residues. J gave up 6 bases and V 6 bases, and 9 bases lay outside the gene matches. CDR3 loop: CASSLVGTGGTQPQHF. The CDR3 nucleotides read TGTGCCAGCAGCCTTGTTGGGACAGGGGGCACTCAGCCCCAGCATTTT.

V is TRBV29-1 and J is TRBJ1-2; tentative D call: TRBD1 (5 bases). Trimming removed 6 bases at V and 7 bases at J, with 15 bases between. The CDR3 sequence is 12 residues long. The germline gives CDR1 SQVTM, CDR2 ANQGSEA. As DNA, the CDR3 is TGCAGCGTGACGGGGGTTGGCTCTGGCTACACCTTC. The encoded protein is CSVTGVGSGYTF. The full variable domain, rest sourced from reference TRBV29-1 and TRBJ1-2, is SAVISQKPSRDICQRGTSLTIQCQVDSQVTMMFWYRQQPGQSLTLIATANQGSEATYESGFVIDKFPISRPNLTFSTLTVSNMSPEDSSIYLCSVTGVGSGYTFGSGTRLTVV.

V and J are TRBV6-5 and TRBJ2-5, with 9 nucleotides matching TRBD2. Losses at the gene ends were 6 bases for V and 5 bases for J; bases not matched to a gene: 10. The CDR3 runs 15 residues. Germline assignment: CDR1 MNHEY and CDR2 SVGAGI. The CDR3 protein is CASRGLAGEWETQYF. CDR3 nucleotides: TGTGCCAGCAGAGGGTTAGCGGGAGAGTGGGAGACCCAGTACTTC.

The V gene is TRBV3-1 (or the pseudogene TRBV3-2), the J gene TRBJ1-5, with D unresolved. CDR3 length: 16 residues. V lost 4 bases to trimming and J lost 2 bases, with 15 bases between them. The germline CDR1 and CDR2 sequences are LGHDT and YNNKEL (reference sequence). The CDR3: CASSRIAQRCNQPQHF. The CDR3 coding sequence is TGTGCCAGCAGCCGGATCGCACAGAGATGCAATCAGCCCCAGCATTTT.

The genes are TRBV20-1 and TRBJ2-5, with 9 nucleotides matching TRBD2. Germline V gene data show CDR1 as DFQATT and CDR2 as SNEGSKA (reference sequence). The CDR3 consists of 16 residues. Trimming took 3 bases from V and 1 from J; bases not matched to a gene: 9. This CDR3 reads CSASVGGRAVQETQYF. CDR3 nucleotide sequence: TGCAGTGCTAGTGTGGGCGGGAGGGCCGTCCAAGAGACCCAGTACTTC.

The rearrangement uses TRBV24-1 and TRBJ1-2, with a tentative D call TRBD1 (5 bases). The ends were cut back, 9 bases at V and 1 base at J, with 8 bases in the middle. The CDR3 is 12 amino acids. CDR1 is KGHDR and CDR2 is SFDVKD in the germline V gene. This CDR3 reads CATSTDNYGYTF. The CDR3 region has the DNA TGTGCCACCTCGACAGATAACTATGGCTACACCTTC.

The V and J genes are TRBV15 and TRBJ1-5, with D possibly being TRBD1 (6 bases). V was shortened by 3 bases and J by 2 bases, with 11 bases between the two germline ends. Germline lookup yields CDR1 LNHNV and CDR2 YYDKDF (reference sequence). The CDR3 length is 15 residues. CDR3 region: CATSSTGSGNQPQHF. As DNA, the CDR3 is TGTGCCACCAGCAGTACAGGGTCCGGCAATCAGCCCCAGCATTTT.

This chain joins TRBV7-2 and TRBJ2-5; 8 bases align to TRBD2. V shed 5 bases, J shed 4 bases, and the junction held 6 bases outside the gene matches. Germline V lookup: CDR1 SGHTA, CDR2 FQGNSA. The length of the CDR3 is 14 residues. The DNA of the CDR3 is TGTGCCAGCAGCCGTAGCGGGATTACAGAGACCCAGTACTTC. The encoded protein is CASSRSGITETQYF.

V gene TRBV25-1 combines with J gene TRBJ1-1, with 9 bases identical to TRBD1. The CDR3 totals 16 residues. CDR1 and CDR2 from the germline V gene are MGHDK and SYGVNS. V lost 3 bases, J lost 1 base, and 6 bases stayed unmatched. CDR3 bases: TGTGCCAGCAGTGACCCTCGGACAGGGGAGAACACTGAAGCTTTCTTT. This gives the protein CASSDPRTGENTEAFF.

The V call is TRBV9, the J call TRBJ1-1; no definite D call. Germline lookup yields CDR1 SGDLS and CDR2 YYNGEE. The CDR3 spans 16 residues. The ends were cut back, 3 bases at V and 1 base at J, with 16 bases in the middle. As DNA, the CDR3 is TGTGCCAGCAGCGCCACGGAGGGAAGAAAGAACACTGAAGCTTTCTTT. Amino acid sequence: CASSATEGRKNTEAFF.

The chain has TRBV11-2 and TRBJ1-5; possible D gene TRBD1, 5 bases. This CDR3 contains 16 residues. CDR1 is SGHAT and CDR2 is FQNNGV in the germline V gene. Trimming removed 1 base from V and 1 base from J, with 11 bases in between. The chain's CDR3 is CASSLVVGASNQPQHF. CDR3 in DNA: TGTGCCAGCAGCTTAGTTGTAGGGGCGAGCAATCAGCCCCAGCATTTT.

V is TRBV5-1 and J is TRBJ1-2, with D tentatively TRBD1 (6 bases). V lost 0 bases, J lost 4 bases, and 10 bases lay in between. Germline assignment: CDR1 SGHRS and CDR2 YFSETQ. CDR3 length equals 14 residues. DNA of the CDR3: TGCGCCAGCAGCTTGGCCAGGGGTCTCTATGGCTACACCTTC. As protein: CASSLARGLYGYTF.

The CDR3 coding sequence is TGTGCCACTCGGGGAAACTATGGCTACACCTTC. Amino acids: CATRGNYGYTF. The chain links TRBV28 to TRBJ1-2; D ambiguous. Between the trimmed V and J ends, which lost 10 bases and 2 bases, there was a span of 8 bases. The CDR3 runs to 11 residues. Germline V CDR1 and CDR2: MDHEN, SYDVKM.

The CDR3 reads CASTPRGQGAYEQYF. Written as DNA, the CDR3 is TGCGCCAGCACCCCCCGGGGACAGGGGGCTTACGAGCAGTACTTC. The chain joins TRBV10-2 to TRBJ2-7; TRBD1 matches 12 bases. The CDR3 is made up of 15 amino acids. The J segment lost 4 bases and the V segment lost 7 bases, leaving 8 bases of the junction unmatched. Germline lookup yields CDR1 WSHSY and CDR2 SAAADI.

The chain combines TRBV18 with TRBJ2-1; 14 positions agree with TRBD2. CDR1 KGHSH and CDR2 LQKENI come from the germline V gene. V shed 0 bases and J 10 bases; nucleotides not matched to a gene: 5. This CDR3 region has 16 residues. Written as DNA, the CDR3 is TGTGCCAGCTCACCACCTACCGGACTAGCGGGAGGCGAGCAGTTCTTC. It yields the protein CASSPPTGLAGGEQFF.

The chain joins TRBV28 to TRBJ2-3, with 11 positions matching TRBD2. V lost 5 bases to trimming and J lost 3 bases; unmatched junction nucleotides: 1. This CDR3 has 14 amino acids. The V gene's germline CDR1 is MDHEN and CDR2 SYDVKM. The CDR3 nucleotides are TGTGCCAGCAGTCGACTAGCGGGAACAGATACGCAGTATTTT. It codes for CASSRLAGTDTQYF.

This sequence joins TRBV5-1 and TRBJ1-6; 8 nucleotides match TRBD1. The length of the CDR3 is 14 residues. The V gene end was trimmed by 2 bases and the J gene end by 10 bases; junction bases not matched to a gene: 5. Germline V gene sequence: CDR1 SGHRS, CDR2 YFSETQ. In DNA, the CDR3 is TGCGCCAGCAGCTTCGGACAGGGCGTATCACCCCTCCACTTT. As protein: CASSFGQGVSPLHF.

The chain recombines TRBV18 with TRBJ2-3; 8 bases match TRBD2. The CDR3 spans 16 residues. With V trimmed by 5 bases and J by 1 base, 8 bases remained unmatched. The germline V gene has CDR1 KGHSH and CDR2 LQKENI. The chain's CDR3 is CASSTGGPWGTDTQYF. The DNA for the CDR3 is TGTGCCAGCTCAACGGGGGGGCCTTGGGGCACAGATACGCAGTATTTT.

The chain employs TRBV12-3 or TRBV12-4 and TRBJ2-7; D remains unclear. This CDR3 spans 11 amino acids. V was cut by 6 bases and J by 5 bases, with 8 bases left in between. As DNA, the CDR3 is TGTGCCAGCAGGAGTTTCGACGAGCAGTACTTC. Its protein is CASRSFDEQYF.

This clone was seen once. The chain joins TRBV6-5 to TRBJ2-4; 7 bases align to TRBD2. Per germline, CDR1 MNHEY and CDR2 SVGAGI. The J segment lost 12 bases and the V segment lost 4 bases, leaving 3 bases of the junction unmatched. CDR3 length: 11 residues. The CDR3 nucleotides read TGTGCCAGCAGTTTGGGACTAAATCAGTACTTC. It specifies CASSLGLNQYF.

V gene TRBV5-5 combines with J gene TRBJ2-7; 8 bases agree with TRBD2. The trim removed 0 bases at V and 1 base at J, leaving 6 bases unmatched. The CDR3 contains 16 residues. Germline CDR1 reads SGHKS; CDR2 reads YYEKEE (reference sequence). The CDR3 nucleotides are TGTGCCAGCAGCTTGGGCCCAGCGGGAGCGTCCTACGAGCAGTACTTC. This encodes CASSLGPAGASYEQYF.

The V and J genes are TRBV14 and TRBJ2-1; 10 nucleotides align to TRBD2. Germline CDR1 reads SGHDN; CDR2 reads FVKESK. Losses at the gene ends were 0 bases for V and 8 bases for J; bases not matched to a gene: 7. CDR3 length: 16 residues. Here the CDR3 DNA reads TGTGCCAGCAGCCAAGAGAGGAGCGGGAGGGCGTATGAGCAGTTCTTC. As protein: CASSQERSGRAYEQFF.

V is TRBV28 and J is TRBJ2-2, with 8 bases matching TRBD1. CDR3 length equals 15 residues. V lost 7 bases, J lost 1 base, and 5 bases stayed unmatched. Germline lookup yields CDR1 MDHEN and CDR2 SYDVKM. As DNA, the CDR3 is TGTGCCAGCATTTCAGGGGGCGAGAACACCGGGGAGCTGTTTTTT. It encodes CASISGGENTGELFF.

The genes are TRBV24-1 and TRBJ2-1; D possibly corresponds to TRBD2 (5 bases). Deletions cut 0 bases from V and 6 bases from J, with 14 bases between. This CDR3 has 16 residues. CDR1 and CDR2 (germline): KGHDR, SFDVKD. DNA of the CDR3: TGTGCCACCAGTGATTTGAGGGAGAGTTCCCGCAATGAGCAGTTCTTC. Translating gives CATSDLRESSRNEQFF.

This clone was picked up one time. This sequence joins TRBV3-1 (or the pseudogene TRBV3-2) and TRBJ1-2; the D gene is possibly TRBD1 (6 bases). Germline CDR1 reads LGHDT; CDR2 reads YNNKEL (reference sequence). The CDR3 runs 17 residues. Deletions cut 6 bases from V and 6 bases from J, with 26 bases between. The CDR3, as DNA: TGTGCCAGCAGTCTACTTACCTCTTCCCAGGGGCCGGATGGCTACACCTTC. This translates into CASSLLTSSQGPDGYTF.

This clone has just a few counts. The chain combines TRBV9 with TRBJ2-1; tentatively, D is TRBD2 (6 bases). The V gene lost 0 bases and the J gene lost 0 bases, with 16 bases spanning the gap. The germline CDR1 and CDR2 sequences are SGDLS and YYNGEE. CDR3 size: 18 residues. The CDR3 loop reads CASSVATGGPSSYNEQFF. CDR3 bases: TGTGCCAGCAGCGTAGCTACCGGGGGACCAAGCTCCTACAATGAGCAGTTCTTC.

This clone was picked up one time. This chain links TRBV4-2 with TRBJ2-1, with TRBD2 matching 9 bases. Germline CDR1 reads LGHNA; CDR2 reads YNFKEQ. The CDR3 has 16 residues. Unmatched junction bases numbered 2, after V lost 1 base and J lost 1 base. Written as DNA, the CDR3 is TGTGCCAGCAGCCAAGTGACTAGCGGATCCTACAATGAGCAGTTCTTC. It codes for CASSQVTSGSYNEQFF.

The CDR3 reads CASRKPGQGPLHF. The CDR3 DNA reads as TGTGCCAGCAGAAAACCGGGACAGGGACCCCTCCACTTT. This chain joins TRBV12-3 or TRBV12-4 and TRBJ1-6; 9 bases are shared with TRBD1. The CDR3 sequence is 13 residues long. V lost 6 bases to trimming and J lost 12 bases; unmatched junction nucleotides: 6.

This clone was seen a handful of times. CDR3 in DNA: TGTGCCAGCAGCGCCCCAGGGAATCAGCCCCAGCATTTT. Encoded protein: CASSAPGNQPQHF. This rearrangement joins TRBV3-1 (or the pseudogene TRBV3-2) to TRBJ1-5, with a weak D call TRBD1 (5 bases). Germline loops: CDR1 LGHDT, CDR2 YNNKEL (reference sequence). The ends were cut back, 5 bases at V and 4 bases at J, with 9 bases in the middle. This CDR3 is built from 13 residues.

This clone was observed a single time. V and J are TRBV4-1 and TRBJ2-5, with 13 bases that match TRBD2. The CDR3 consists of 17 residues. V was pared by 1 base and J by 1 base, with 3 bases of the junction left unmatched. The germline CDR1 and CDR2 sequences are MGHRA and YSYEKL. The CDR3 DNA reads as TGCGCCAGCAGCCAAGTACTAGCGGGAGGGGTCCAAGAGACCCAGTACTTC. As protein: CASSQVLAGGVQETQYF.